This T cell receptor (beta chain) was sequenced for a study of post-analysis software for immune sequencing data. The table lists this clonotype with a few counts. Antigen unknown. Unique molecular identifiers were carried by the TCR beta cDNA libraries. TCRdb itself ran the PCR reads through MiXCR, one entry per CDR3 protein. The table has about 540,000 distinct CDR3 sequences, around a third seen once. Study-wide results and limits: Controls showed lower frequencies than patients for roughly five TRBV segments, and TRBV5-6, TRBV5-1 and TRBV20-1 were among these.

The CDR3 is made up of 14 amino acids. The germline V gene has CDR1 MNHNY and CDR2 SVGAGI (reference sequence). The germline V and J ends were trimmed by 10 bases and 6 bases, with 20 bases remaining between them. This clonotype was obtained from a girl under 18 with multiple sclerosis. The chain combines TRBV6-6 with TRBJ2-3; D is perhaps TRBD2 (6 bases). The material sequenced was blood. CDR3 in DNA: TGTGCCACTTCTAGCGACGTCCCAGGGGATACGCAGTATTTT. The encoded protein is CATSSDVPGDTQYF.